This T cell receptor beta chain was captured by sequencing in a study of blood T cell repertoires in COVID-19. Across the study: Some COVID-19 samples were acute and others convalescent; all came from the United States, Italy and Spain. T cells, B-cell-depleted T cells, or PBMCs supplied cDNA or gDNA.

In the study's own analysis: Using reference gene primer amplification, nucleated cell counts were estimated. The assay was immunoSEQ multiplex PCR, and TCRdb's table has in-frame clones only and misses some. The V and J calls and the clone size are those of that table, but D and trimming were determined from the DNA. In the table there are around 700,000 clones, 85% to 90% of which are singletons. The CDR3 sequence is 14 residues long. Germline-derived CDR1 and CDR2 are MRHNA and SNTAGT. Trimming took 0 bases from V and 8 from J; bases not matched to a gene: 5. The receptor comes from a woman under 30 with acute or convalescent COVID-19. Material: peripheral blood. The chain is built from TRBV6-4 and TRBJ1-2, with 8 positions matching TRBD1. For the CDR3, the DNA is TGTGCCAGCAGTGACTCACAGGGGGTAGCCGGCTACACCTTC. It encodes CASSDSQGVAGYTF.